Presented here are 21 T cell receptor beta chains from one specimen sequenced in a study of cytomegalovirus exposure and HLA in healthy donors. Using immunoSEQ multiplex PCR, the repertoire was profiled, and TCRdb retains in-frame clones only, with some absent. Here the sample spans about 250,000 clones, roughly nine tenths being singletons. The sequenced material came from PBMCs. The receptors come from a man aged 18 to 29 in good health and CMV-seropositive.

This chain joins TRBV19 and TRBJ2-7; no firm D call. Germline CDR1 is LNHDA and CDR2 is SQIVND (reference sequence). CDR3 length equals 13 residues. Trimming took off 5 bases at V and 6 bases at J, with 14 bases between the two ends. The CDR3 is CASSLTFAAEQYF. The CDR3 DNA reads TGTGCCAGTAGTCTTACCTTTGCCGCCGAGCAGTACTTC.

The gene calls are TRBV6-1 and TRBJ1-4; D uncertain. The length of the CDR3 is 15 residues. CDR1 and CDR2 from the germline V gene are MNHNS and SASEGT. Trimming cost V 5 bases and J 7 bases, with 17 bases left between them. CDR3 in amino acids: CASSSHWAQGEKLFF. DNA of the CDR3: TGTGCCAGCAGTTCTCATTGGGCGCAAGGTGAAAAACTGTTTTTT.

The genes are TRBV27 and TRBJ2-3, with 7 nucleotides matching TRBD2. V was clipped by 5 bases and J by 3 bases; unmatched bases: 8. Germline-derived CDR1 and CDR2 are MNHEY and SMNVEV (reference sequence). The CDR3 length is 15 residues. The DNA of the CDR3 is TGTGCCAGCAGTCTCCTGACTAGCACAACAGATACGCAGTATTTT. Translation: CASSLLTSTTDTQYF.

The V gene is TRBV5-1, the J gene TRBJ2-3, with TRBD2 matching 8 bases. The V segment lost 7 bases and the J segment 1 base; nucleotides outside the gene matches: 5. CDR3 length: 14 residues. Germline assignment: CDR1 SGHRS and CDR2 YFSETQ. The DNA of the CDR3 is TGCGCCAGCTCCCCACTAGCGGGCACAGATACGCAGTATTTT. Translating gives CASSPLAGTDTQYF.

The gene calls are TRBV2 and TRBJ2-2, with 8 nucleotides matching TRBD1. Germline assignment: CDR1 SNHLY and CDR2 FYNNEI. The CDR3 has 16 residues. The J segment lost 4 bases and the V segment lost 5 bases, leaving 9 bases of the junction unmatched. The CDR3 nucleotides read TGTGCCAGCAGTCGGGGCAGGGGGCGGTCCACCGGGGAGCTGTTTTTT. Protein sequence: CASSRGRGRSTGELFF.

This clone was detected once. The V gene is TRBV27, the J gene TRBJ1-2; tentatively, D is TRBD1 (5 bases). Germline V gene lookup returns CDR1 MNHEY and CDR2 SMNVEV (reference sequence). This CDR3 is built from 14 residues. V gave up 3 bases and J gave up 11 bases, with 19 bases separating them. The CDR3: CASSLALVRGPYTF. CDR3 DNA sequence: TGTGCCAGCAGTTTGGCTCTTGTTAGGGGACCGTACACCTTC.

V gene TRBV27 combines with J gene TRBJ1-2; the D gene is possibly TRBD1 (6 bases). CDR1 and CDR2 (germline): MNHEY, SMNVEV (reference sequence). This CDR3 has 15 amino acids. The V and J ends lost 8 bases and 4 bases respectively, with 20 bases between them. CDR3 DNA: TGTGCCAGCCCCGGTCAGACAGGTCGAGGCTATGGCTACACCTTC. Translating it yields CASPGQTGRGYGYTF.

The chain uses TRBV6-4 and TRBJ2-2; 12 bases fit TRBD2. The germline gives CDR1 MRHNA, CDR2 SNTAGT. This CDR3 region has 16 residues. Germline trimming cut 6 bases from V and 6 bases from J; bases unmatched to any gene: 8. CDR3 loop: CASSHTSSGRAGELFF. The CDR3 DNA follows: TGTGCCAGCAGCCACACGTCTAGCGGGAGGGCCGGGGAGCTGTTTTTT.

V gene TRBV11-1 combines with J gene TRBJ2-2; 12 bases map to TRBD2. This CDR3 comprises 16 residues. The V gene end was trimmed by 3 bases and the J gene end by 6 bases; junction bases not matched to a gene: 5. Germline values: CDR1 SGHAT, CDR2 FQDESV (reference sequence). The CDR3, as DNA: TGTGCCAGCAGCTTGAGGGGACTAGCGGGCCCCGGGGAGCTGTTTTTT. This gives the protein CASSLRGLAGPGELFF.

This chain links TRBV19 with TRBJ1-5; no reliable D call. Trimming left V 4 bases short and J 3 bases short, with 7 bases between. The V gene's germline CDR1 is LNHDA and CDR2 SQIVND (reference sequence). The CDR3 sequence is 13 residues long. CDR3 sequence (DNA): TGTGCCAGTAGTACCGTACCCAATCAGCCCCAGCATTTT. Its translation: CASSTVPNQPQHF. Full variable domain (missing parts from reference TRBV19 and TRBJ1-5): DGGITQSPKYLFRKEGQNVTLSCEQNLNHDAMYWYRQDPGQGLRLIYYSQIVNDFQKGDIAEGYSVSREKKESFPLTVTSAQKNPTAFYLCASSTVPNQPQHFGDGTRLSIL.

This clone was counted a single time. The rearrangement uses TRBV7-2 and TRBJ1-1; unclear D gene. Germline V lookup: CDR1 SGHTA, CDR2 FQGNSA. V lost 6 bases and J 0 bases, leaving 11 bases between the germline ends. The CDR3 has 14 amino acids. CDR3 coding DNA: TGTGCCAGCAGTTCTGACCGGTTGAACACTGAAGCTTTCTTT. It is translated as CASSSDRLNTEAFF.

The gene calls are TRBV5-1 and TRBJ2-5; TRBD1 matches at 8 bases. The germline CDR1 and CDR2 sequences are SGHRS and YFSETQ. V lost 4 bases to trimming and J lost 5 bases; unmatched junction nucleotides: 7. The CDR3 covers 14 residues. Here the CDR3 reads CASSQTGVRETQYF. The CDR3 bases are TGCGCCAGCAGCCAGACAGGGGTCCGGGAGACCCAGTACTTC.

The genes are TRBV13 and TRBJ1-1, with D uncertain. CDR3 length: 13 residues. V was cut by 5 bases and J by 0 bases, with 7 bases left in between. Per the germline V gene, CDR1 is PRHDT and CDR2 is FYEKMQ (reference sequence). CDR3 in DNA: TGTGCCAGCAGCGGGCATATGAACACTGAAGCTTTCTTT. Its translation: CASSGHMNTEAFF.

This clone came up once. This chain joins TRBV27 and TRBJ2-7; 8 nucleotides line up with TRBD1. The CDR3 extends over 15 amino acids. Germline-derived CDR1 and CDR2 are MNHEY and SMNVEV (reference sequence). J was trimmed by 4 bases and V by 2 bases; bases with no gene match: 7. The CDR3 is CASSLNPQGAYEQYF. In DNA form, the CDR3 reads TGTGCCAGCAGTTTAAACCCCCAGGGGGCTTACGAGCAGTACTTC.

The V gene is TRBV5-1, the J gene TRBJ2-7; 11 bases agree with TRBD1. With V trimmed by 4 bases and J by 11 bases, 8 bases remained unmatched. This CDR3 spans 13 amino acids. Germline loops: CDR1 SGHRS, CDR2 YFSETQ. Here the CDR3 DNA reads TGCGCCAGCAGCCCGGGACAGGGGGACTGGAAGTACTTC. Translated, it gives CASSPGQGDWKYF.

The chain joins TRBV30 to TRBJ2-3; 7 bases line up with TRBD1. Germline CDR1 GTSNPN, CDR2 SVGIG (reference sequence). The junction had 10 bases not matched to a gene; V was cut back by 0 bases and J by 4 bases. This CDR3 comprises 16 residues. Here the CDR3 DNA reads TGTGCCTGGAGTGTACTCCAGGGGGTAGGGGCAGATACGCAGTATTTT. Amino acid sequence: CAWSVLQGVGADTQYF.

This chain joins TRBV6-5 and TRBJ2-1; a weak D match, TRBD1 (6 bases). The V end was cut by 0 bases, the J end by 1 base, with 7 bases between. This CDR3 contains 15 residues. Germline values: CDR1 MNHEY, CDR2 SVGAGI. In nucleotides, the CDR3 is TGTGCCAGCAGTTACTCAGGACAGTCCTACAATGAGCAGTTCTTC. Residues: CASSYSGQSYNEQFF.

This chain links TRBV6-1 with TRBJ2-7; D remains unclear. Germline V gives CDR1 MNHNS, CDR2 SASEGT. The CDR3 totals 13 residues. Trimming removed 2 bases at V and 2 bases at J, with 7 bases between. The CDR3 coding sequence is TGTGCCAGCAGTGAACCCGGCACCTACGAGCAGTACTTC. Translated, it gives CASSEPGTYEQYF.

This chain links TRBV7-9 with TRBJ2-7; TRBD2 might be the D (5 bases). Trimming took 7 bases from V and 7 from J, leaving 23 bases between them. The V gene's germline CDR1 is SEHNR and CDR2 FQNEAQ (reference sequence). The CDR3 has 15 residues. CDR3 sequence (DNA): TGTGCCAGCACCCGCCGTCGTGAGGGATCGGGGGAGCAGTACTTC. Encoded protein: CASTRRREGSGEQYF.

The chain combines TRBV5-1 with TRBJ2-1; 8 nucleotides align to TRBD2. Trimming cost V 4 bases and J 0 bases; bases outside gene matches: 15. CDR3 length equals 19 residues. Germline assignment: CDR1 SGHRS and CDR2 YFSETQ. This CDR3 reads CASSPAGGPSVGSYNEQFF. CDR3 nucleotide sequence: TGCGCCAGCAGCCCGGCGGGGGGCCCATCGGTCGGCTCCTACAATGAGCAGTTCTTC.

In its sample, this clone was seen a few times. The chain links TRBV6-1 to TRBJ1-1; no firm D call. Germline V gene data show CDR1 as MNHNS and CDR2 as SASEGT. V lost 2 bases and J lost 0, with 4 bases in between. The CDR3 is made up of 13 amino acids. CDR3 coding DNA: TGTGCCAGCAGTGAAATTTTGAACACTGAAGCTTTCTTT. This gives the protein CASSEILNTEAFF.